This TCR beta chain derives from a study of T cells expressing NK-cell markers. TCRdb re-called the 5' RACE reads; one entry per CDR3 protein, DNA not given. This listing includes about 180,000 distinct CDR3 sequences. This CDR3 contains 15 residues. The germline CDR1 and CDR2 sequences are MGHDK and SYGVNS. Specimen: blood T cells: a sorted CD56 or NKG2C T cell subset, CD4+ or CD8+ T cells, or bulk PBMC T cells (not recorded which). The V call is TRBV25-1, the J call TRBJ2-2; TCRdb's D call, TRBD1, is unchecked because there is no DNA. This sequence was found in a man aged 18-70 years in good health. The CDR3 loop is CASRRRGDDTGELFF.